The 18 T cell receptor beta chains below come from one sample, sequenced in a study of T cell repertoires in cytomegalovirus infection. These receptors lack a known antigen. TCRdb re-derived calls from the reads in MiXCR, one entry per CDR3 protein. Seen here are some 800,000 distinct CDR3 sequences, 32% observed once, and the top ten hold 12%. This material consisted of cultured CD8+ T cells from PBMCs, taken from culture after CMV antigen stimulation. These receptors were obtained from a human donor in good health (CMV status not recorded). Some clones in this sample may be carry-over from other donors' samples.

This clonotype was detected ten times or more. The chain combines TRBV7-8 with TRBJ2-7, with a weak D call TRBD1 (5 bases). Germline-derived CDR1 and CDR2 are SGHVS and FQNEAQ. V lost 1 base and J 4 bases, leaving 8 bases between the germline ends. The CDR3 spans 13 residues. Written as DNA, the CDR3 is TGTGCCAGCAGCTTAGGGGGCAGATACGAGCAGTACTTC. This sequence encodes CASSLGGRYEQYF.

To note about this clonotype: A read error is likely, as this CDR3 ends without the conserved phenylalanine or tryptophan. The gene calls are TRBV11-1 and TRBJ2-3; 8 nucleotides align to TRBD2. V lost 5 bases to trimming and J lost 11 bases; unmatched junction nucleotides: 15. CDR3 size: 15 residues. Per germline, CDR1 SGHAT and CDR2 FQDESV (reference sequence). CDR3 protein: CASSPGGGPVGGQYS. CDR3 DNA sequence: TGTGCCAGCAGCCCCGGCGGGGGGCCGGTTGGGGGGCAGTATTCT.

This clonotype was found a few times. The chain recombines TRBV6-5 with TRBJ2-3; D is perhaps TRBD2 (6 bases). Looked up from germline, CDR1 is MNHEY and CDR2 is SVGAGI. V lost 8 bases, J lost 0 bases, and 15 bases lay in between. This CDR3 has 15 amino acids. As DNA, the CDR3 is TGTGCCAGCGGACGGACTACGCCTAGCACAGATACGCAGTATTTT. Protein product: CASGRTTPSTDTQYF.

The chain couples TRBV5-1 to TRBJ2-1; 10 bases fit TRBD2. The CDR3 length is 14 residues. The germline gives CDR1 SGHRS, CDR2 YFSETQ. Trimming removed 0 bases from V and 9 bases from J; junction bases left unmatched: 3. The CDR3 sequence is CASSLAPSGGEQFF. The CDR3 DNA is TGCGCCAGCAGCTTGGCCCCTAGCGGGGGTGAGCAGTTCTTC.

The J gene is TRBJ2-1, the V gene TRBV27; either TRBD1 or TRBD2 may supply D (5 bases each). Germline loops: CDR1 MNHEY, CDR2 SMNVEV (reference sequence). The CDR3 is 13 residues long. Trimming cost V 3 bases and J 10 bases, with 13 bases left between them. The CDR3 coding sequence is TGTGCCAGCAGTTTTCCCTCAGGGACGGAGCAGTTCTTC. It specifies CASSFPSGTEQFF.

The rearrangement links TRBV19 to TRBJ2-1; D is uncertain. V lost 8 bases to trimming and J lost 5 bases, with 16 bases between them. Germline V gene lookup returns CDR1 LNHDA and CDR2 SQIVND (reference sequence). The CDR3 runs 14 residues. The CDR3 sequence: CASSTQAINNEQFF. CDR3 sequence (DNA): TGTGCCAGTTCAACTCAGGCGATAAACAATGAGCAGTTCTTC. The full variable domain, with the rest looked up from reference TRBV19 and TRBJ2-1, is DGGITQSPKYLFRKEGQNVTLSCEQNLNHDAMYWYRQDPGQGLRLIYYSQIVNDFQKGDIAEGYSVSREKKESFPLTVTSAQKNPTAFYLCASSTQAINNEQFFGPGTRLTVL.

In its sample, this clonotype was seen once. The chain joins TRBV28 to TRBJ1-6; 10 nucleotides match TRBD1. The CDR3 length is 17 residues. The junction had 14 bases not matched to a gene; V was cut back by 6 bases and J by 9 bases. Germline values: CDR1 MDHEN, CDR2 SYDVKM. The CDR3 spells CASSSLWGGTGASPLHF. The CDR3 nucleotides read TGTGCCAGCAGCTCCCTATGGGGGGGGACAGGGGCTTCACCCCTCCACTTT.

This clonotype was detected only a few times. The chain couples TRBV12-5 to TRBJ1-2, with D unclear. The CDR3 covers 15 residues. The germline V and J ends were trimmed by 2 bases and 8 bases, with 18 bases remaining between them. Germline V gene data show CDR1 as LGHNT and CDR2 as FRNRAP. DNA of the CDR3: TGTGCTAGTGGTTTGTCACAGAGACCCGTCTGGGGCTACACCTTC. Amino acids: CASGLSQRPVWGYTF.

The gene calls are TRBV2 and TRBJ2-2; TRBD1 aligns across 12 bases. Germline loops: CDR1 SNHLY, CDR2 FYNNEI. The CDR3 consists of 17 residues. The V gene end was trimmed by 10 bases and the J gene end by 6 bases; junction bases not matched to a gene: 15. CDR3: CANLATPGQGAPGELFF. As DNA, the CDR3 is TGTGCCAACCTAGCCACTCCGGGACAGGGGGCCCCCGGGGAGCTGTTTTTT.

Note on this clonotype: The germline gene is not matched at one end of the junction; a read error may be the cause. The rearrangement joins TRBV6-4 to TRBJ1-1; 7 bases match TRBD1. From germline, CDR1 is MRHNA and CDR2 SNTAGT. The CDR3 contains 16 residues. CDR3 nucleotides: TGTGCCAACAGTGAGGTGGCAGGGGGGGGGTACACTGAAGCTTTCTTT. This gives the protein CANSEVAGGGYTEAFF.

The table lists this clonotype with a few counts. This sequence joins TRBV11-2 and TRBJ2-1; the D gene is possibly TRBD2 (6 bases). CDR1 and CDR2 from the germline V gene are SGHAT and FQNNGV. V lost 3 bases and J lost 4, with 10 bases in between. The CDR3 runs to 14 residues. The CDR3 here is CASSLRGRYNEQFF. The CDR3 nucleotides read TGTGCCAGCAGCTTGCGGGGCCGGTACAATGAGCAGTTCTTC.

This clonotype was observed many times. The gene calls are TRBV7-8 and TRBJ2-7; 7 bases are a match to TRBD1. This CDR3 is 15 amino acids long. V shed 10 bases and J 0 bases; nucleotides not matched to a gene: 12. In germline, CDR1 is SGHVS, CDR2 FQNEAQ. The CDR3 protein is CATKVTGETSYEQYF. The CDR3 nucleotides are TGTGCCACCAAGGTCACAGGGGAAACCTCCTACGAGCAGTACTTC. The full variable domain, with the rest looked up from reference TRBV7-8 and TRBJ2-7, is GAGVSQSPRYKVAKRGQDVALRCDPISGHVSLFWYQQALGQGPEFLTYFQNEAQLDKSGLPSDRFFAERPEGSVSTLKIQRTQQEDSAVYLCATKVTGETSYEQYFGPGTRLTVT.

V gene TRBV12-5 combines with J gene TRBJ2-1; D is perhaps TRBD1 or TRBD2 (6 bases each). The germline gives CDR1 LGHNT, CDR2 FRNRAP. Trimming took off 9 bases at V and 10 bases at J, with 19 bases between the two ends. The CDR3 is made up of 13 amino acids. The CDR3 loop is CARDGGRAKEQFF. The CDR3 nucleotides are TGTGCTAGAGATGGGGGGCGTGCAAAAGAGCAGTTCTTC.

This chain links TRBV6-2 or TRBV6-3 with TRBJ2-4; the D gene is possibly TRBD1 (6 bases). Per germline, CDR1 MNHEY and CDR2 SVGEGT. V was cut by 4 bases and J by 0 bases, with 10 bases left in between. The CDR3 covers 15 residues. The CDR3 loop reads CASSLTGSAKNIQYF. As DNA, the CDR3 is TGTGCCAGCAGTTTAACAGGGTCAGCCAAAAACATTCAGTACTTC.

In its sample, this clonotype was seen a few times. The chain carries TRBV4-2 and TRBJ2-5; TRBD2 matches 9 bases. This CDR3 is 17 amino acids long. Germline V gene data show CDR1 as LGHNA and CDR2 as YNFKEQ. The V segment lost 4 bases and the J segment 0 bases; nucleotides outside the gene matches: 9. Here the CDR3 reads CASSPGTASGDQETQYF. CDR3 nucleotide sequence: TGTGCCAGCAGCCCGGGTACGGCTAGCGGGGACCAAGAGACCCAGTACTTC.

The rearrangement joins TRBV14 to TRBJ1-2; 9 nucleotides agree with TRBD1. CDR3 length equals 14 residues. Germline V gene sequence: CDR1 SGHDN, CDR2 FVKESK. Unmatched junction bases numbered 8, after V lost 5 bases and J lost 7 bases. CDR3 sequence: CASSGRTGGPGYTF. CDR3 coding DNA: TGTGCCAGCAGCGGACGAACAGGGGGCCCTGGCTACACCTTC.

This clonotype has at least ten counts. The chain couples TRBV7-9 to TRBJ2-1, with D uncertain. Germline assignment: CDR1 SEHNR and CDR2 FQNEAQ (reference sequence). The V end was cut by 0 bases, the J end by 5 bases, with 8 bases between. This CDR3 region has 14 residues. In DNA form, the CDR3 reads TGTGCCAGCAGCTTAGCCGGTTCGGACAATGAGCAGTTCTTC. Translated: CASSLAGSDNEQFF.

This clonotype has a count of ten or more. The chain carries TRBV19 and TRBJ2-1, with D perhaps TRBD1 or TRBD2 (5 bases each). V dropped 3 bases and J dropped 4 bases, with 19 bases sitting between them. The CDR3 runs 17 residues. CDR1 LNHDA and CDR2 SQIVND come from the germline V gene (reference sequence). The CDR3 here is CASSIPRDPLWYNEQFF. CDR3 coding DNA: TGTGCCAGTAGTATCCCCAGGGACCCACTTTGGTACAATGAGCAGTTCTTC.